Included here is one T cell receptor (beta chain) sequence, with context. Antigen: not known. Stated treatment: roughly 10-day PBMC culture with coronavirus spike peptide pools or control peptides (ViraFEST assay). Peptide pool stimulation in ViraFEST expanded antigen-specific T cells, whose TCRs were then sequenced. After being plated at two million per well, PBMCs were cultured with 9 to 10 IU/ml IL-2 and around 9.2 ug/ml peptide pools. The Oncomine TCR Beta short-read assay was applied to DNA of cultured CD4+ T cells. TCRdb re-called the PCR reads through MiXCR, storing one row per CDR3 protein. The sample yields under 20,000 distinct CDR3 sequences, roughly 50% seen once. This specimen comes from a study of vaccination and CD4 T cells after COVID-19. Study background: Culture controls were given either a CEFX pool, an HIV-1 Nef pool, or no peptide.

Germline V gene data show CDR1 as KGHDR and CDR2 as SFDVKD. The V gene end was trimmed by 3 bases and the J gene end by 5 bases; junction bases not matched to a gene: 4. CDR3 length: 15 residues. The chain couples TRBV24-1 to TRBJ2-7; 12 positions match TRBD1. Sequenced material: CD4+ T cells from blood, cultured in vitro, taken before SARS-CoV-2 vaccination. The sequence came from a human donor who had recovered from COVID-19. CDR3 region: CATSDDGTGGDEQYF. Here the CDR3 DNA reads TGTGCCACCAGTGATGACGGGACAGGGGGCGACGAGCAGTACTTC.